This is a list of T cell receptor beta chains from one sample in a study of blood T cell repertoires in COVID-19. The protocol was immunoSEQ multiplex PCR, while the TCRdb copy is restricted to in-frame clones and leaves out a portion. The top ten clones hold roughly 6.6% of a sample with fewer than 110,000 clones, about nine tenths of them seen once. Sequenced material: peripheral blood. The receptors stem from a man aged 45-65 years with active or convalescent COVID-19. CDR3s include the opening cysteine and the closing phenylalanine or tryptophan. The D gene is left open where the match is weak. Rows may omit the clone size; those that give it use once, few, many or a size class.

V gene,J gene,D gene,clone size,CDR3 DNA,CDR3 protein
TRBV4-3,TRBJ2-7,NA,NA,TGCGCCAGCAGCCAAGTCCTAGGCAACCACGAGCAGTACTTC,CASSQVLGNHEQYF
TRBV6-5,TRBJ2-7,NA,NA,TGTGCCAGCAGTTACTCGAGGCAGGGGAGTTCCTACGAGCAGTACTTC,CASSYSRQGSSYEQYF
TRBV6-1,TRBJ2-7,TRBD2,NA,TGTGCCAGCAGTGAACTAGCGGGAGGGCCGGGCGAGCAGTACTTC,CASSELAGGPGEQYF
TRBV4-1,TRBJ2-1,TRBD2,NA,TGCGCCAGCAGGGGACTAGCGAAGGGTGAGCAGTTCTTC,CASRGLAKGEQFF
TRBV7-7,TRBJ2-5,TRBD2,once,TGTGCTAGCAGCTCCAGGGAGGGGACCCAAGAGACCCAGTACTTC,CASSSREGTQETQYF
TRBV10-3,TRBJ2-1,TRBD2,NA,TGTGCCATCACTAGCGGGCCAAGCTCCTACAATGAGCAGTTCTTC,CAITSGPSSYNEQFF
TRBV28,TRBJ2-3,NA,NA,TGTGCCAGCAGAAGAAAGGGGGGGGGCACAGATACGCAGTATTTT,CASRRKGGGTDTQYF
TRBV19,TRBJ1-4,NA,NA,TGTGCCAGTAGTAGTACTGGAGGTAATGAAAAACTGTTTTTT,CASSSTGGNEKLFF
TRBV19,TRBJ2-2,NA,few,TGTGCCAGTAGTACGTCTCCGCTCTTAACTGGGCCGGGGGAGCTGTTTTTT,CASSTSPLLTGPGELFF
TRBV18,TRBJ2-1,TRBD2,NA,TGTGCCAGCTCACCTGGGACTAGCTCCTTCTTC,CASSPGTSSFF
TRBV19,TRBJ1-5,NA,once,TGTGCCAGTAGCGGGCCAGGGAATAGCAATCAGCCCCAGCATTTT,CASSGPGNSNQPQHF
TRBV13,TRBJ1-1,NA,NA,TGTGCCAGCAGCCTAGGGGAGGGAAACACTGAAGCTTTCTTT,CASSLGEGNTEAFF
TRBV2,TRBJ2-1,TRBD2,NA,TGTGCCAGCAGTGACTTGGCGGGAGTCCACAATGAGCAGTTCTTC,CASSDLAGVHNEQFF
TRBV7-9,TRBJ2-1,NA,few,TGTGCCAGCAGCACTCCTAGTAAGGCCCGGTGGGGCTCCGACAATGAGCAGTTCTTC,CASSTPSKARWGSDNEQFF
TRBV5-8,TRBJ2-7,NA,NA,TGTGCCAGCATCCCACCGGGACTCTATAACGAGCAGTACTTC,CASIPPGLYNEQYF
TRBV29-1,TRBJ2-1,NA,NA,TGCAGCGCTATCGGGCGGGATGAGCAGTTCTTC,CSAIGRDEQFF
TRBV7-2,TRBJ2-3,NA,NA,TGTGCCAGCAGCTTAGGGTCGGGAGTCACAGATACGCAGTATTTT,CASSLGSGVTDTQYF
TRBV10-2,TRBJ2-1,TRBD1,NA,TGCGCCAGCAGCTTGACAGGGGTAATTTACAATGAGCAGTTCTTC,CASSLTGVIYNEQFF
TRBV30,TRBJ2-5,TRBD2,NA,TGTGCCTGTTCGGGGGGGGAGACCCAGTACTTC,CACSGGETQYF
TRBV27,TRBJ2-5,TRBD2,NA,TGTGCCAGCAGACTAGCGGGAGACGGGCAGACCCAGTACTTC,CASRLAGDGQTQYF
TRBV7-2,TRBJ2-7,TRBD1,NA,TGTGCCAGCAGCTTAGCTTCAGGGGGTTCCTACGAGCAGTACTTC,CASSLASGGSYEQYF
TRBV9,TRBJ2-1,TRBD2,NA,TGTGCCAGCAGCGTAGGAGGGACTAGCGGGGTACTTTCGCAGTTCTTC,CASSVGGTSGVLSQFF
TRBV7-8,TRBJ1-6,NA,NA,TGTGCCAGCAGCTCCAGTAGCGCAAGGAATTCACCCCTCCACTTT,CASSSSSARNSPLHF
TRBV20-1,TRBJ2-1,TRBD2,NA,TGCAGTGCTAGTAGTGGTCTTTCTAGCGGGAGTTTCTACAATGAGCAGTTCTTC,CSASSGLSSGSFYNEQFF
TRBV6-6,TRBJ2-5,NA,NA,TGTGCCAGCCTCGGGGGCCAAGAGACCCAGTACTTC,CASLGGQETQYF
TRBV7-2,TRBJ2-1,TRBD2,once,TGTGCCAGCAGCTTAGCGCAGTCTAGCGGCCCCTACAATGAGCAGTTCTTC,CASSLAQSSGPYNEQFF
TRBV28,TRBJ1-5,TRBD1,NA,TGTGCCAGCATCGAGAGGGGGCTAAATCAGCCCCAGCATTTT,CASIERGLNQPQHF
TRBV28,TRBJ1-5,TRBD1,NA,TGTGCCAGCAGTTTGACAGGGGGCGCGTCTAGCAATCAGCCCCAGCATTTT,CASSLTGGASSNQPQHF
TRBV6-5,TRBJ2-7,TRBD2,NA,TGTGCCAGCAGACTAGCGGGAGGGCCCGGGTCGTACTTC,CASRLAGGPGSYF
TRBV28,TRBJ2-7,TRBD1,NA,TGTGCCAGCAGTTTAAAACAGGGGGGCTACGAGCAGTACTTC,CASSLKQGGYEQYF
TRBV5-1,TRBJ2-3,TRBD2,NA,TGCGCCAGCAGCCTCGGCTCTAGCGGTCTCATCACAGATACGCAGTATTTT,CASSLGSSGLITDTQYF
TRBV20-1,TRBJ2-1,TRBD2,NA,TGCAGTGCTAGTGGACTAGCGGGAGCGACGGCCTACAATGAGCAGTTCTTC,CSASGLAGATAYNEQFF
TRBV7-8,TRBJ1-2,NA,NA,TGTGCCAGCAGCTTAGAACACAGGAGCTATGGCTACACCTTC,CASSLEHRSYGYTF
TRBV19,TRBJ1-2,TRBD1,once,TGTGCCAGTAGTATAGGGTTCGGGACAGCTAACTATGGCTACACCTTC,CASSIGFGTANYGYTF
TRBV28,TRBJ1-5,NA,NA,TGTGCCAGCTCACAGGATCCTAGCAATCAGCCCCAGCATTTT,CASSQDPSNQPQHF
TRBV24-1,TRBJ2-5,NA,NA,TGTGCCACCAGTGACGGGGAGACCCAGTACTTC,CATSDGETQYF
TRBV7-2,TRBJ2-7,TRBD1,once,TGTGCCAGCAGCTTAGGTGGGGACAGGTCCTACGAGCAGTACTTC,CASSLGGDRSYEQYF
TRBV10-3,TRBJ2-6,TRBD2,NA,TGTGCCACCCCGACAGCGGGAGTACTCGCTGGGGCCAACGTCCTGACTTTC,CATPTAGVLAGANVLTF
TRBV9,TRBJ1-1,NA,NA,TGTGCCAGCAGCGTAGTGGCGGTCGACTATTTGAACACTGAAGCTTTCTTT,CASSVVAVDYLNTEAFF
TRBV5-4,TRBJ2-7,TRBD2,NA,TGTGCCAGCAGCCCCCGTGGCGGGAGAGTCCACGAGCAGTACTTC,CASSPRGGRVHEQYF
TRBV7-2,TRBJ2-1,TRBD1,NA,TGTGCCAGCAGCTTAGAGGGGACAGGGGTTCTGGGGCGGTTCTTC,CASSLEGTGVLGRFF
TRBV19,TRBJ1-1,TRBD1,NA,TGTGCCAGTAGTCCCCTCGCTCGACAGGGTGCTTTCTTT,CASSPLARQGAFF
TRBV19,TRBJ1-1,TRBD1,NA,TGTGCCAGCAAGTACGGGACAGCTCAACGTCCTTCTAGGGGAGCTTTCTTT,CASKYGTAQRPSRGAFF
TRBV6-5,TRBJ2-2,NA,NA,TGTGCCAGCAGGGGGGACTCCGCTACCGGGGAGCTGTTTTTT,CASRGDSATGELFF
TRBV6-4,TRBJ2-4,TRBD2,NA,TGTGCCAGCGCGTATAGCGGGACTGGGGAAAACATTCAGTACTTC,CASAYSGTGENIQYF
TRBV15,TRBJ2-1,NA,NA,TGTGCCACCAGCTGGCGGGGTCCCTACAATGAGCAGTTCTTC,CATSWRGPYNEQFF
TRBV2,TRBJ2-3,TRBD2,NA,TGTGCCAGCAGGCCAGCGGGAGGGACAGATACGCAGTATTTT,CASRPAGGTDTQYF
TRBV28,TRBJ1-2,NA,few,TGTGCCAGCAGTTTAACCAGGGGCCGTGGCTACACCTTC,CASSLTRGRGYTF
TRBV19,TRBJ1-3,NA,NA,TGTGCCAGTACCATAGCAGGGGCAATTGGAAACACCATATATTTT,CASTIAGAIGNTIYF
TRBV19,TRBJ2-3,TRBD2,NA,TGTGCCAGTAGTATTGGACTAGCGGGAGTAACGCAGTATTTT,CASSIGLAGVTQYF
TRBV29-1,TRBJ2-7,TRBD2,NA,TGCAGCGTTGAAGGGGGGGCAGCGGGAGTGGGCTACGAGCAGTACTTC,CSVEGGAAGVGYEQYF
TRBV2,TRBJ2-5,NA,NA,TGTGCCAGCACCCGGTCTCAGGAGGCCCCCCTCGGTGAGACCCAGTACTTC,CASTRSQEAPLGETQYF
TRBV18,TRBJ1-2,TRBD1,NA,TGTGCCAGCTCACCCCCACAGGGGGCAGGCTATGGCTACACCTTC,CASSPPQGAGYGYTF
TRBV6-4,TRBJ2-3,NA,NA,TGTGCCAGCAGTGACTCGGCAGGAAGCACAGATACGCAGTATTTT,CASSDSAGSTDTQYF
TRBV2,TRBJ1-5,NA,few,TGTGCCAGCAGTGATGGGAACGGGGGGCTTAATCAGCCCCAGCATTTT,CASSDGNGGLNQPQHF
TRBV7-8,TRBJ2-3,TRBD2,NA,TGTGCCAGCAGCTTAGGGGAGGTGGCGGGAGGTGGAGCAGATACGCAGTATTTT,CASSLGEVAGGGADTQYF
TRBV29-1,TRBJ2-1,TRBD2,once,TGCAGCGTTGAGCACAGTCCGGGACTAACGACCGTTGAGCAGTTCTTC,CSVEHSPGLTTVEQFF
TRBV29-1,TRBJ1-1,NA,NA,TGCAGCGTTTTACCACACAGCGGTCTTAACACTGAAGCTTTCTTT,CSVLPHSGLNTEAFF
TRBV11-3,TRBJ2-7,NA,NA,TGTGCCAGCAGCTTAGGAGACAGTCCCTACGAGCAGTACTTC,CASSLGDSPYEQYF
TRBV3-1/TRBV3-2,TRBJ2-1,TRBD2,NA,TGTGCCAGCAGCTTGGTAGGGGGACTAGCCGGGAATGAGCAGTTCTTC,CASSLVGGLAGNEQFF